The 18 T cell receptor beta chains listed next were all sequenced from one sample in a study of sequential checkpoint blockade in melanoma. Treatment defined: randomized to nivolumab then ipilimumab (arm A) or the reverse (arm B). Assay used: immunoSEQ multiplex PCR; TCRdb lists only in-frame clones, some missing. There are 19,000 or so clones in the sample; 67% occur only once, and about 22% lies in the top ten. Sequencing used CD8+ T cells sorted from blood (inferred from file names), obtained from a patient given nivolumab and ipilimumab in sequence. Every receptor here comes from a human donor with melanoma.

The V and J genes are TRBV7-2 and TRBJ2-5; 8 positions match TRBD2. This CDR3 has 15 amino acids. Germline lookup yields CDR1 SGHTA and CDR2 FQGNSA. J gave up 5 bases and V 5 bases, and 10 bases lay outside the gene matches. This CDR3 reads CASSPWRGALETQYF. For the CDR3, the DNA is TGTGCCAGCAGCCCTTGGCGGGGGGCGTTGGAGACCCAGTACTTC.

In nucleotides, the CDR3 is TGTGCCAGCAGCCCCCGGACTAGCGGGGCCTACGAGCAGTACTTC. This sequence encodes CASSPRTSGAYEQYF. The chain recombines TRBV9 with TRBJ2-7; 12 bases fit TRBD2. The ends lost 4 bases at V and 2 bases at J; junction bases unmatched: 4. The CDR3 has 15 residues. Looked up from germline, CDR1 is SGDLS and CDR2 is YYNGEE.

This clone was counted between two and nine times. V is TRBV6-5 and J is TRBJ2-7; D ambiguous. The V and J ends lost 5 bases and 4 bases respectively, with 15 bases between them. CDR1 is MNHEY and CDR2 is SVGAGI in the germline V gene. The CDR3 spans 14 residues. CDR3 coding DNA: TGTGCCAGCAGTGAAACCGGGTCCGGTTACGAGCAGTACGTC. This sequence encodes CASSETGSGYEQYV.

The chain combines TRBV5-4 with TRBJ1-2; D remains unclear. V was shortened by 1 base and J by 7 bases, with 8 bases between the two germline ends. The CDR3 contains 12 residues. CDR1 and CDR2 (germline): SGHNT, YYREEE (reference sequence). CDR3 sequence (DNA): TGTGCCAGCAGCTTGAGCCTAGGTGGCTACACCTTC. Its protein product is CASSLSLGGYTF.

This clone was found a few times. This chain links TRBV11-2 with TRBJ1-4; D is ambiguous. The germline V gene encodes CDR1 SGHAT and CDR2 FQNNGV. Trimming took off 1 base at V and 0 bases at J, with 9 bases between the two ends. The CDR3 sequence is 16 residues long. The CDR3 DNA is TGTGCCAGCAGCTTAGTTAGTCCTGCAACTAATGAAAAACTGTTTTTT. This codes for CASSLVSPATNEKLFF. The variable domain in full, with the rest retrieved from reference TRBV11-2 and TRBJ1-4, is EAGVAQSPRYKIIEKRQSVAFWCNPISGHATLYWYQQILGQGPKLLIQFQNNGVVDDSQLPKDRFSAERLKGVDSTLKIQPAKLEDSAVYLCASSLVSPATNEKLFFGSGTQLSVL.

There are a few counts of this clone. This sequence joins TRBV2 and TRBJ1-2; D is unresolved. CDR3 length: 12 residues. CDR1 and CDR2 from the germline V gene are SNHLY and FYNNEI. Between the trimmed V and J ends, which lost 3 bases and 6 bases, there was a span of 8 bases. The CDR3 here is CASSESVDGYTF. CDR3 in DNA: TGTGCCAGCAGTGAGTCAGTCGATGGCTACACCTTC.

This clone was counted between two and nine times. This chain joins TRBV9 and TRBJ1-6, with 7 bases that match TRBD1. Per germline, CDR1 SGDLS and CDR2 YYNGEE. CDR3 length equals 14 residues. J was trimmed by 4 bases and V by 5 bases; bases with no gene match: 3. CDR3 in amino acids: CASSETGYNSPLHF. CDR3 coding DNA: TGTGCCAGCAGTGAGACAGGGTATAATTCACCCCTCCACTTT.

V usage is TRBV25-1 and J usage is TRBJ1-2; no clear D gene. Germline V gene sequence: CDR1 MGHDK, CDR2 SYGVNS. Trimming pared 4 bases from V and 4 bases from J, leaving 4 bases between. This CDR3 is 11 amino acids long. For the CDR3, the DNA is TGTGCCAGCAGTGTTCTCTATGGCTACACCTTC. This gives the protein CASSVLYGYTF.

This clone has just a few counts. The CDR3 bases are TGTGCCAGCAGCTCTACTAGCTACGAGCAGTACTTC. Protein: CASSSTSYEQYF. The J gene is TRBJ2-7, the V gene TRBV5-8; TRBD2 is a possible D gene (5 bases). The CDR3 has 12 amino acids. The V gene's germline CDR1 is SGHTS and CDR2 YDEGEE. Trimming removed 3 bases from V and 3 bases from J, with 7 bases in between.

The chain links TRBV5-4 to TRBJ2-3; D perhaps matches TRBD2 (7 bases). There are 16 residues in the CDR3. Germline CDR1 reads SGHNT; CDR2 reads YYREEE (reference sequence). Trimming removed 1 base from V and 0 bases from J, with 12 bases in between. CDR3 coding DNA: TGTGCCAGCAGCTTGTCGGGGGGCGGGAGCACAGATACGCAGTATTTT. It yields the protein CASSLSGGGSTDTQYF.

This clone was observed a few times. The V gene is TRBV7-2, the J gene TRBJ2-1, with TRBD2 matching 8 bases. The V gene's germline CDR1 is SGHTA and CDR2 FQGNSA. The CDR3 runs to 16 residues. V lost 5 bases and J lost 2; bases outside the gene matches: 8. Here the CDR3 DNA reads TGTGCCAGCAGCCCGAGTGAGCGGGGGCCCTACAATGAGCAGTTCTTC. This codes for CASSPSERGPYNEQFF.

The chain carries TRBV7-9 and TRBJ2-5; the D gene is possibly TRBD1 (6 bases). CDR1 is SEHNR and CDR2 is FQNEAQ in the germline V gene (reference sequence). The CDR3 runs 14 residues. Deletions cut 2 bases from V and 3 bases from J, with 10 bases between. The CDR3 loop is CASSLLTGEETQYF. The CDR3 nucleotides read TGTGCCAGCAGCTTATTGACAGGAGAAGAGACCCAGTACTTC.

V usage is TRBV5-1 and J usage is TRBJ2-5, with 7 bases that match TRBD2. V dropped 0 bases and J dropped 5; count of bases not matched to a gene: 7. Germline V gene data show CDR1 as SGHRS and CDR2 as YFSETQ. CDR3 length: 15 amino acids. CDR3 sequence reads: CASSLAGGGSETQYF. The CDR3 coding sequence is TGCGCCAGCAGCTTGGCAGGCGGGGGTTCGGAGACCCAGTACTTC.

The gene calls are TRBV28 and TRBJ1-6; D call uncertain. The CDR3 spans 17 residues. Looked up from germline, CDR1 is MDHEN and CDR2 is SYDVKM. Trimming removed 4 bases at V and 0 bases at J, with 13 bases between. For the CDR3, the DNA is TGTGCCAGCAGTTCCCCCGGGTCTCACTCCTATAATTCACCCCTCCACTTT. Translating it yields CASSSPGSHSYNSPLHF.

The rearrangement uses TRBV10-3 and TRBJ2-2, with 7 bases lining up with TRBD1. The CDR3 sequence is 12 residues long. V trimming: 9 bases; J trimming: 4 bases; junction bases outside the gene matches: 2. Per germline, CDR1 ENHRY and CDR2 SYGVKD. CDR3 bases: TGTGCCATAACAGGGGCCACCGGGGAGCTGTTTTTT. It is translated as CAITGATGELFF.

V gene TRBV7-8 combines with J gene TRBJ1-5; tentative D call: TRBD1 (5 bases). The germline V gene encodes CDR1 SGHVS and CDR2 FQNEAQ. Trimming left V 5 bases short and J 6 bases short, with 11 bases between. The CDR3 spans 13 residues. CDR3 in amino acids: CASSPGVAQPQHF. The DNA for the CDR3 is TGTGCCAGCAGCCCGGGGGTAGCTCAGCCCCAGCATTTT.

The chain joins TRBV27 to TRBJ2-5; the match to TRBD1 covers 9 bases. Unmatched junction bases numbered 6, after V lost 5 bases and J lost 5 bases. This CDR3 has 14 amino acids. Per the germline V gene, CDR1 is MNHEY and CDR2 is SMNVEV (reference sequence). CDR3 sequence (DNA): TGTGCCAGCAGTCCGTGGGACAGGGTGGAGACCCAGTACTTC. It translates to CASSPWDRVETQYF.

For this clone: Germline is not matched at one junction end, which may reflect a read error. The CDR3: CASSPDGRGNEKLFF. DNA of the CDR3: TGCGCCAGCAGCCCCGACGGGAGGGGTAATGAAAAACTGTTTTTT. The V gene is TRBV7-9, the J gene TRBJ1-4; tentatively, D is TRBD1 (5 bases). The germline gives CDR1 SEHNR, CDR2 FQNEAQ (reference sequence). The CDR3 totals 15 residues.